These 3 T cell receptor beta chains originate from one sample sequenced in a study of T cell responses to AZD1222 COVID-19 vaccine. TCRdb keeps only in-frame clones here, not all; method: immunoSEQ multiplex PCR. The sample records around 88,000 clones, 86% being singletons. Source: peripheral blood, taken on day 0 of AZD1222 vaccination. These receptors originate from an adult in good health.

This chain's CDR3 is CASSIVPRRSDTQYF. The CDR3 region has the DNA TGTGCCAGTAGTATCGTACCGCGTCGGTCAGATACGCAGTATTTT. The chain carries TRBV19 and TRBJ2-3; no clear D gene. Trimming left V 3 bases short and J 4 bases short, with 14 bases between. The CDR3 is 15 residues long. CDR1 LNHDA and CDR2 SQIVND come from the germline V gene (reference sequence). Full variable domain (missing parts from reference TRBV19 and TRBJ2-3): DGGITQSPKYLFRKEGQNVTLSCEQNLNHDAMYWYRQDPGQGLRLIYYSQIVNDFQKGDIAEGYSVSREKKESFPLTVTSAQKNPTAFYLCASSIVPRRSDTQYFGPGTRLTVL.

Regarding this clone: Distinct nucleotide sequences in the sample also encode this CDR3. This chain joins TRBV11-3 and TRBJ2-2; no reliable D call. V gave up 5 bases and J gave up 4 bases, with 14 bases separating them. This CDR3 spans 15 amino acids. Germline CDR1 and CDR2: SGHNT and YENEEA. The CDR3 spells CASSLAASSTGELFF. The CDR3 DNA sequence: TGTGCCAGCAGCCTGGCAGCGAGTAGCACCGGGGAGCTGTTTTTT.

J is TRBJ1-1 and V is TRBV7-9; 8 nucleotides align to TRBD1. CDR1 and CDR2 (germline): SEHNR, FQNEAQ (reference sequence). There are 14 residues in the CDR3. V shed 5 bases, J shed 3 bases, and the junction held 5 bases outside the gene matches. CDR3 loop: CASSPGQGDTEAFF. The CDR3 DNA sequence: TGTGCCAGCAGCCCAGGACAGGGCGACACTGAAGCTTTCTTT.